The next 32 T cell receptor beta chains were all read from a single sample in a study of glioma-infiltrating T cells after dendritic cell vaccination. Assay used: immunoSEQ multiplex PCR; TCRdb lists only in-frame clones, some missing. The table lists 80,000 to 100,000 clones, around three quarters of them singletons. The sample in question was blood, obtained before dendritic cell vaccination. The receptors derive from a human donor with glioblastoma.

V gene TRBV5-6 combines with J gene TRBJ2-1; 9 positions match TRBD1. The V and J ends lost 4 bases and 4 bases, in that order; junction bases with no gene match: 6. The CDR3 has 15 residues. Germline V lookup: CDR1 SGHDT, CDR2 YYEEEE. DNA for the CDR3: TGTGCCAGCAGCCTGAGGGACAGGGCATACAATGAGCAGTTCTTC. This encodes CASSLRDRAYNEQFF.

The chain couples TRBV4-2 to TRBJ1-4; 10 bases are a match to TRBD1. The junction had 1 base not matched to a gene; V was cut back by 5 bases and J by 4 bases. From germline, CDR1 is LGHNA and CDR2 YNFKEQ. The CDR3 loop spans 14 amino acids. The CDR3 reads CASSGDRGNEKLFF. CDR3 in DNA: TGTGCCAGCAGCGGGGACAGGGGTAATGAAAAACTGTTTTTT.

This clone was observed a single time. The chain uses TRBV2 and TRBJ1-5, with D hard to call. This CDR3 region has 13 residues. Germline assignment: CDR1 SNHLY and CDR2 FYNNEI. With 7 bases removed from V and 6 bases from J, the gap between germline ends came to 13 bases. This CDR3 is CASTMYLRQPQHF. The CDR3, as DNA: TGTGCCAGCACTATGTATTTGCGTCAGCCCCAGCATTTT.

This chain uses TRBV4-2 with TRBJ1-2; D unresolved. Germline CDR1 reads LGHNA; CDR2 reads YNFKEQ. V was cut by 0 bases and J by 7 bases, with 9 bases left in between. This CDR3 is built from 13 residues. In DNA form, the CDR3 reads TGTGCCAGCAGCCAAGATTTCAACAGTGGCTACACCTTC. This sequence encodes CASSQDFNSGYTF.

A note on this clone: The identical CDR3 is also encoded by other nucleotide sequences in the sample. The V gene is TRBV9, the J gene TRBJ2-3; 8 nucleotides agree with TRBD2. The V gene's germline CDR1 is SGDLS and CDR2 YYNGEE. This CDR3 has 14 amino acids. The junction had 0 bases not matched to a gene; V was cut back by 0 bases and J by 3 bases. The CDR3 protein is CASSVASGTDTQYF. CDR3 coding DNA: TGTGCCAGCAGCGTAGCTAGCGGGACAGATACGCAGTATTTT. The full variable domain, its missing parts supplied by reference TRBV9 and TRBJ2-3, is DSGVTQTPKHLITATGQRVTLRCSPRSGDLSVYWYQQSLDQGLQFLIQYYNGEERAKGNILERFSAQQFPDLHSELNLSSLELGDSALYFCASSVASGTDTQYFGPGTRLTVL.

The CDR3 reads CASSTTGTRNTEAFF. In DNA, the CDR3 is TGTGCCAGTAGTACAACCGGGACACGGAACACTGAAGCTTTCTTT. The rearrangement links TRBV19 to TRBJ1-1; the D gene is possibly TRBD1 (6 bases). CDR3 length: 15 residues. The germline V gene has CDR1 LNHDA and CDR2 SQIVND (reference sequence). V gave up 4 bases and J gave up 1 base, with 13 bases separating them.

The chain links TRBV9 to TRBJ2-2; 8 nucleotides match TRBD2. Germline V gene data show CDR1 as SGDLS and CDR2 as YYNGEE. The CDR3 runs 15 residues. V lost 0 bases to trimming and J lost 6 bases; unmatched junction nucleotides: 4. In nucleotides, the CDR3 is TGTGCCAGCAGCGTAGCCGGGGGGGCGCCCGGGGAGCTGTTTTTT. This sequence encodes CASSVAGGAPGELFF.

CDR3: CASRRTGSYEQYF. CDR3 bases: TGCGCCAGCAGGCGGACAGGGAGCTACGAGCAGTACTTC. This chain uses TRBV10-1 with TRBJ2-7; 8 positions match TRBD1. The CDR3 has 13 amino acids. Trimming at V came to 6 bases and at J to 3 bases, leaving 4 bases not matched to a gene. The germline CDR1 and CDR2 sequences are WNHNN and SYGVQD (reference sequence).

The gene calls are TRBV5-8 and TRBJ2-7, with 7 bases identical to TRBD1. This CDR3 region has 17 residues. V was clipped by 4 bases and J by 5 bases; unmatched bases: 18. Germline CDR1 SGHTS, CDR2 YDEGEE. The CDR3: CASSPRAWDTGANEQYF. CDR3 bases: TGTGCCAGCAGCCCCCGAGCTTGGGATACAGGGGCCAACGAGCAGTACTTC.

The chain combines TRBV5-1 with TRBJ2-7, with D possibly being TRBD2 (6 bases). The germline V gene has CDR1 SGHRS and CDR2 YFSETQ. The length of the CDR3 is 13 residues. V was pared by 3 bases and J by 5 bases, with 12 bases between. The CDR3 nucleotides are TGCGCCAGCAGCTCCACTAGCTACCACGAGCAGTACTTC. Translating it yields CASSSTSYHEQYF.

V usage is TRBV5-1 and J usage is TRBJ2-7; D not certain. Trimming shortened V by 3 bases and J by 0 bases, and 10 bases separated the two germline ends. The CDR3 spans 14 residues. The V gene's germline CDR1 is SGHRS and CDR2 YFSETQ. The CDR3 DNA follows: TGCGCCAGCAGCTGGCTTGAGGTCTCCTACGAGCAGTACTTC. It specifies CASSWLEVSYEQYF.

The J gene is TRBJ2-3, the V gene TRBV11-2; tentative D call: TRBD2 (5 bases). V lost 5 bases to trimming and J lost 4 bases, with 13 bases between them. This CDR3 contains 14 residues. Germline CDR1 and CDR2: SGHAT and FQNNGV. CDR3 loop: CASSRAGTADTQYF. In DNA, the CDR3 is TGTGCCAGCAGCCGGGCGGGTACCGCAGATACGCAGTATTTT.

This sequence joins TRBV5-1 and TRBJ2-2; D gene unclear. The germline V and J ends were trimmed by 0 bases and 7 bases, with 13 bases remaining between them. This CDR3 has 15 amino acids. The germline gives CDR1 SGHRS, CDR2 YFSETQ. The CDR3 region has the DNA TGCGCCAGCAGCTTGGACGATCCTGGCCTCGGGGAGCTGTTTTTT. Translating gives CASSLDDPGLGELFF.

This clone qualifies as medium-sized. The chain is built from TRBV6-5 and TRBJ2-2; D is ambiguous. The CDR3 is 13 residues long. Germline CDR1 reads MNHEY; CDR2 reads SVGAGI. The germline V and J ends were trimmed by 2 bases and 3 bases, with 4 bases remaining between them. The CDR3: CASSYQDTGELFF. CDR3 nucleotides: TGTGCCAGCAGTTACCAGGACACCGGGGAGCTGTTTTTT.

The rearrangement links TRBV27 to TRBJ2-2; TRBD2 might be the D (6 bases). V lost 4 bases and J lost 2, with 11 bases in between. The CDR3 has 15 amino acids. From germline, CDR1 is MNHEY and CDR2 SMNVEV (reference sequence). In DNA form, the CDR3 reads TGTGCCAGCAGTTCAAGGGCGGGAAACACCGGGGAGCTGTTTTTT. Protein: CASSSRAGNTGELFF.

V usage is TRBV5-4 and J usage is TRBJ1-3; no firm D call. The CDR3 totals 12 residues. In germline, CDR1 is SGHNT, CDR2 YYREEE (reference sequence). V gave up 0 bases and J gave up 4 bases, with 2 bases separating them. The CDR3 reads CASSLAGNTIYF. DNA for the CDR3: TGTGCCAGCAGCTTGGCAGGAAACACCATATATTTT.

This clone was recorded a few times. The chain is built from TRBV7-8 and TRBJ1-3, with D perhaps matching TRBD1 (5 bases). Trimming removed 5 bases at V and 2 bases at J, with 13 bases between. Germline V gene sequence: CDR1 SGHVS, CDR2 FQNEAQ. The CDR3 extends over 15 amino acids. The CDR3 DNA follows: TGTGCCAGCAGCCCGAGACAGCCTCCTGGAAACACCATATATTTT. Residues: CASSPRQPPGNTIYF.

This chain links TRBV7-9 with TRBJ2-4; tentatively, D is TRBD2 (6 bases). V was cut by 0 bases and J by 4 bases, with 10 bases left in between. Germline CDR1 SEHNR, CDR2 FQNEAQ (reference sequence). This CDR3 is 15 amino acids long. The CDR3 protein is CASSLAAGSKNIQYF. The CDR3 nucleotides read TGTGCCAGCAGCTTAGCTGCGGGGTCAAAAAACATTCAGTACTTC.

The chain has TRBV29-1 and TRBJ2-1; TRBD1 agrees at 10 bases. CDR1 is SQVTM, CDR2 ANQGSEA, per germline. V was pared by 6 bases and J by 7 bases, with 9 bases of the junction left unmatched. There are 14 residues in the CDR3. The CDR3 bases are TGCAGCGTAGAAAGGGACAGGGGCGGGAATGAGCAGTTCTTC. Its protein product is CSVERDRGGNEQFF.

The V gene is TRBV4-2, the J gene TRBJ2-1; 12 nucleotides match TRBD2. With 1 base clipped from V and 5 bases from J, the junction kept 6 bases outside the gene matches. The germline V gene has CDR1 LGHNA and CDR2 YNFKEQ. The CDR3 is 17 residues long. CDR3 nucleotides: TGTGCCAGCAGCCAAGGGTCCGGGACTAGCGGGCACAATGAGCAGTTCTTC. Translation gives CASSQGSGTSGHNEQFF.

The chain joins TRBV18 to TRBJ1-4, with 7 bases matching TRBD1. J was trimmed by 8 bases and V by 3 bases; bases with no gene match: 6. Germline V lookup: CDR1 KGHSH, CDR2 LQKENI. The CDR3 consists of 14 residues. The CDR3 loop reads CASSPRGLEEKLFF. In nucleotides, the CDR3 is TGTGCCAGCTCACCGAGGGGGCTGGAGGAAAAACTGTTTTTT. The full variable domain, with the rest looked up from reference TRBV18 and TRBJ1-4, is NAGVMQNPRHLVRRRGQEARLRCSPMKGHSHVYWYRQLPEEGLKFMVYLQKENIIDESGMPKERFSAEFPKEGPSILRIQQVVRGDSAAYFCASSPRGLEEKLFFGSGTQLSVL.

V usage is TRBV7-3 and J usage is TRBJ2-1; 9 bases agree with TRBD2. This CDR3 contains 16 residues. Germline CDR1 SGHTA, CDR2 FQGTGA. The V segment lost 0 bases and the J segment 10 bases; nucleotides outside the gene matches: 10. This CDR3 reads CASSLTGRGGQEEQFF. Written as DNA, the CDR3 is TGTGCCAGCAGCTTAACGGGGCGGGGGGGCCAGGAAGAGCAGTTCTTC.

The CDR3 sequence: CASSVTRGFNQPQHF. CDR3 bases: TGTGCCAGCAGTGTAACCCGGGGGTTCAATCAGCCCCAGCATTTT. The chain employs TRBV2 and TRBJ1-5; D possibly corresponds to TRBD1 (5 bases). The V gene lost 4 bases and the J gene lost 3 bases, with 13 bases spanning the gap. This CDR3 contains 15 residues. CDR1 and CDR2 (germline): SNHLY, FYNNEI.

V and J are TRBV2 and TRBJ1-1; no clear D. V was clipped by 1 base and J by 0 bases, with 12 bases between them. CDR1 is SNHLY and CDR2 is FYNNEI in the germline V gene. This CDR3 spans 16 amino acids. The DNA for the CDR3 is TGTGCCAGCAGTGAAGGTAGAATACCAATGAACACTGAAGCTTTCTTT. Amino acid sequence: CASSEGRIPMNTEAFF.

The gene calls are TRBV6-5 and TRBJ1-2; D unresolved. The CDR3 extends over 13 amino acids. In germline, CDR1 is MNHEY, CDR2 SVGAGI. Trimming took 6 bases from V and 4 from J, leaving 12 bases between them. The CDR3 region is CASRASGFYGYTF. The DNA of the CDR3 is TGTGCCAGCAGGGCCTCGGGTTTCTATGGCTACACCTTC.

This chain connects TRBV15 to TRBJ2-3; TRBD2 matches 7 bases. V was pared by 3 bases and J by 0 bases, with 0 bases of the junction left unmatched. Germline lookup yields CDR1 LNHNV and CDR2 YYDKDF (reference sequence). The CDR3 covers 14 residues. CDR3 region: CATSSSGSTDTQYF. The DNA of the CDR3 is TGTGCCACCAGCAGTAGCGGGAGCACAGATACGCAGTATTTT.

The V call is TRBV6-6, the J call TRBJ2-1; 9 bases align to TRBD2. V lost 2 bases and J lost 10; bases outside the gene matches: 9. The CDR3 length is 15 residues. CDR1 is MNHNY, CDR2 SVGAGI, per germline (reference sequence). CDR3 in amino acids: CASSYLTSGEGEQFF. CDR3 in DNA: TGTGCCAGCAGTTACCTGACTAGCGGCGAGGGGGAGCAGTTCTTC.

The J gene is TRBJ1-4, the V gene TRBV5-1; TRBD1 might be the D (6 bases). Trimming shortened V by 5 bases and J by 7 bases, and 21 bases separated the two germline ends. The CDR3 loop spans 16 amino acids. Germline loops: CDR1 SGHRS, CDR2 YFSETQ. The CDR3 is CASRPTVGGPGEKLFF. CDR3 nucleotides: TGCGCCAGCAGGCCGACCGTCGGGGGGCCAGGTGAAAAACTGTTTTTT.

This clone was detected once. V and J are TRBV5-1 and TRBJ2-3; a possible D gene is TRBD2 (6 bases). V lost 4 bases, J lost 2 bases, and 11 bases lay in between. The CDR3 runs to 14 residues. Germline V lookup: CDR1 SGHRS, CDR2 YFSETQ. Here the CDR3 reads CASSIGTVTDTQYF. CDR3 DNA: TGCGCCAGCAGCATAGGGACTGTCACAGATACGCAGTATTTT.

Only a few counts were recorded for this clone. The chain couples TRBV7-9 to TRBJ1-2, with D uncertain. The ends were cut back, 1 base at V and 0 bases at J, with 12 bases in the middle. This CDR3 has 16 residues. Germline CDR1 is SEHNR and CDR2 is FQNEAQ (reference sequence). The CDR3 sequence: CASSLVVLSSNYGYTF. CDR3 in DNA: TGTGCCAGCAGCTTAGTCGTCCTATCTTCTAACTATGGCTACACCTTC.

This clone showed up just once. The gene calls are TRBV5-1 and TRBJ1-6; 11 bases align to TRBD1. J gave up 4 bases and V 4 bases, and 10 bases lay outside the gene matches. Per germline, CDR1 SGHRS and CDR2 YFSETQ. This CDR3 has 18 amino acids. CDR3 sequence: CASSATPGTGGYNSPLHF. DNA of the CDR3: TGCGCCAGCAGCGCCACTCCCGGGACAGGGGGTTATAATTCACCCCTCCACTTT.

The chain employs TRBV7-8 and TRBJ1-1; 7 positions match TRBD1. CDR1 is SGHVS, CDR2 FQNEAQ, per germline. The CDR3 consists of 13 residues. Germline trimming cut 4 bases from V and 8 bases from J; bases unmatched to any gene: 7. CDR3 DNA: TGTGCCAGCAGCTCAGACAGGGTAGCAGAAGCTTTCTTT. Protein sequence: CASSSDRVAEAFF.